The T cell receptor (beta chain) described here comes from a study of T-cell memory formation after mild COVID-19. Study summary: Clusters of TCRs were largely donor specific. Overall study findings and caveats: In pre-infection memory, a portion of responding clones appeared, which suggested that cross-reactive memory joined. In second-wave clones peaking day 37, SARS-CoV-2 specificity remained unconfirmed.

V dropped 3 bases and J dropped 4 bases, with 16 bases sitting between them. This CDR3 region has 15 residues. Germline CDR1 is SGHNT and CDR2 is YYREEE (reference sequence). Sample barcodes and UMIs were carried by the TCR alpha and TCR beta cDNA libraries that 5'RACE generated with constant-segment primers. A single record per CDR3 protein comes from TCRdb applying MiXCR to the 5' RACE reads. Found here are around 200,000 distinct CDR3 sequences, around 25% of them singletons; the top ten hold 11%. Note on this clonotype: Its specificity is not known.

Sequencing was performed on PBMCs or a T cell subset sorted from them (not recorded which). This chain uses TRBV5-4 with TRBJ1-2; D is possibly TRBD1 (5 bases). The clonotype comes from an adult woman who had mild COVID-19 (a few samples of this study predate the infection). Cell type and time point are not known. In DNA, the CDR3 is TGTGCCAGCAGCTCTCGGACCCAGGGTACCTATGGCTACACCTTC. As protein: CASSSRTQGTYGYTF.